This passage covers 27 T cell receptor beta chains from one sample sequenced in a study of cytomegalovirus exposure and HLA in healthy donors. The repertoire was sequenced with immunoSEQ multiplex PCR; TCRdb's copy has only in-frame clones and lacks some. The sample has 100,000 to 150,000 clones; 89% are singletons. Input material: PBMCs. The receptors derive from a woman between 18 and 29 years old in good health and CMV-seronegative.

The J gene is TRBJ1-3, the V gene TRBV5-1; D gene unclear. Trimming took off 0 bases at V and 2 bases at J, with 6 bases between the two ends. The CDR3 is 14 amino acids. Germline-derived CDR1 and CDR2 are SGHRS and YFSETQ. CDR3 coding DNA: TGCGCCAGCAGCTTGGTCGGGACTGGAAACACCATATATTTT. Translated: CASSLVGTGNTIYF.

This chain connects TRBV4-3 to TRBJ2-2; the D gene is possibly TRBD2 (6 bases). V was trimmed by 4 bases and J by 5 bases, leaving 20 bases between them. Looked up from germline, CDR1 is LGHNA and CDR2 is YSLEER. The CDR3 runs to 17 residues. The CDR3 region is CASSPAGRSLATGELFF. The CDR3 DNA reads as TGCGCCAGCAGCCCCGCGGGCAGGAGCCTAGCGACCGGGGAGCTGTTTTTT.

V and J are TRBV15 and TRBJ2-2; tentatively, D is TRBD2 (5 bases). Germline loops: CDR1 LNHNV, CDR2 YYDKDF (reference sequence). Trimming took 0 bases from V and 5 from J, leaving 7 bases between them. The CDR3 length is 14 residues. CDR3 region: CATSRDRGTGELFF. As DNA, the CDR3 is TGTGCCACCAGCAGAGATCGGGGTACCGGGGAGCTGTTTTTT.

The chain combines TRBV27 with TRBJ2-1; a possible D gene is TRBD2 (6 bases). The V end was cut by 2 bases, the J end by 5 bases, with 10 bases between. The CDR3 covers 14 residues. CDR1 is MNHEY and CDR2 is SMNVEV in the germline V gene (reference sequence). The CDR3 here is CASSLPGGHNEQFF. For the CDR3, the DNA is TGTGCCAGCAGTTTACCCGGGGGACACAATGAGCAGTTCTTC.

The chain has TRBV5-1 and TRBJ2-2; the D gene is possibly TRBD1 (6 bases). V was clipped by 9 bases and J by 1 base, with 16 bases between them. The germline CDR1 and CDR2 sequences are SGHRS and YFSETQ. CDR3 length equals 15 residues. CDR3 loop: CATRPSTGNTGELFF. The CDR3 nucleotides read TGCGCCACCAGGCCCTCGACAGGGAACACCGGGGAGCTGTTTTTT.

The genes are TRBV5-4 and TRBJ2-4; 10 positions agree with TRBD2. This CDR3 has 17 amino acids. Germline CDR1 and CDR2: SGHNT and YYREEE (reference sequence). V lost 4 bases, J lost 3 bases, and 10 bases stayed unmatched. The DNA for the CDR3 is TGTGCCAGCAGCCCTGGCGGGGTAGCGGGAGGCAAAAACATTCAGTACTTC. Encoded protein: CASSPGGVAGGKNIQYF. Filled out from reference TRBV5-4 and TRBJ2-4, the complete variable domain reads ETGVTQSPTHLIKTRGQQVTLRCSSQSGHNTVSWYQQALGQGPQFIFQYYREEENGRGNFPPRFSGLQFPNYSSELNVNALELDDSALYLCASSPGGVAGGKNIQYFGAGTRLSVL.

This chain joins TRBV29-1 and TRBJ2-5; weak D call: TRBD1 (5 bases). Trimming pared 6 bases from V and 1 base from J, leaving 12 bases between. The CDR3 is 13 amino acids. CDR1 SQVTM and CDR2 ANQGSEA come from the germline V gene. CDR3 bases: TGCAGCGTCAAGGGGAACGGCCAAGAGACCCAGTACTTC. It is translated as CSVKGNGQETQYF.

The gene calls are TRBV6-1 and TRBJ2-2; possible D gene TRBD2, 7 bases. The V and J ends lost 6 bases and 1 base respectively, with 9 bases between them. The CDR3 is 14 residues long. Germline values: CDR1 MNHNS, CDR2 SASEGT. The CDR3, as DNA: TGTGCCAGCAGAGCGGGACAGAACACCGGGGAGCTGTTTTTT. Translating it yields CASRAGQNTGELFF.

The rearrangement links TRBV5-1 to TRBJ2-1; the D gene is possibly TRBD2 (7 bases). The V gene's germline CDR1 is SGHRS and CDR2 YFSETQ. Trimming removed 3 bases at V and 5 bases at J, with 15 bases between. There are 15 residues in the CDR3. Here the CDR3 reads CASSSMGGGHNEQFF. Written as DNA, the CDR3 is TGCGCCAGCAGCTCCATGGGAGGGGGGCACAATGAGCAGTTCTTC.

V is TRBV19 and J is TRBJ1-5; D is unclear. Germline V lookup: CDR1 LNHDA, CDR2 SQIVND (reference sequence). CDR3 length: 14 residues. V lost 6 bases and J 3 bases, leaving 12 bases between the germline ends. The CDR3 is CASSGSRDNQPQHF. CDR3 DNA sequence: TGTGCCAGTAGCGGGTCGCGAGACAATCAGCCCCAGCATTTT. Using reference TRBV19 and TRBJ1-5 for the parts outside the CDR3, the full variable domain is DGGITQSPKYLFRKEGQNVTLSCEQNLNHDAMYWYRQDPGQGLRLIYYSQIVNDFQKGDIAEGYSVSREKKESFPLTVTSAQKNPTAFYLCASSGSRDNQPQHFGDGTRLSIL.

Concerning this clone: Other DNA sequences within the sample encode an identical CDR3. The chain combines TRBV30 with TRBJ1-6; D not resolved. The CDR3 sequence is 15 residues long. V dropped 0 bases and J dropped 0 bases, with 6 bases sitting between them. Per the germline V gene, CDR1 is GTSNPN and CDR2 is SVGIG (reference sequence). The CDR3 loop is CAWSVAGSYNSPLHF. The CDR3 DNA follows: TGTGCCTGGAGTGTAGCGGGCTCCTATAATTCACCCCTCCACTTT.

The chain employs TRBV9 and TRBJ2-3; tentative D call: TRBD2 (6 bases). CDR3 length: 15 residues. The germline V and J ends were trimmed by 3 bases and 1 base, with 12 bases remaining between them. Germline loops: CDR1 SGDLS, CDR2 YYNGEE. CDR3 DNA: TGTGCCAGCAGCGCAGGGACTGACCGCACAGATACGCAGTATTTT. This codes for CASSAGTDRTDTQYF.

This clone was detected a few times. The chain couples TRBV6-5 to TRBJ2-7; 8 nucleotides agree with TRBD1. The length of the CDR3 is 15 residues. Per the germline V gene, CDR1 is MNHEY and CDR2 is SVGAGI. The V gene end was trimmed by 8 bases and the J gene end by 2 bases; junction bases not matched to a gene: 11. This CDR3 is CASGGRTGIAYEQYF. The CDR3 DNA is TGTGCCAGCGGGGGTCGGACAGGGATTGCCTACGAGCAGTACTTC.

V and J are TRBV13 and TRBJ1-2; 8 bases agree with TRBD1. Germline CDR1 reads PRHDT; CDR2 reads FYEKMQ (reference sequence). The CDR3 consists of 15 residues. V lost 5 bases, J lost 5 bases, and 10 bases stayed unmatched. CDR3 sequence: CASSHLGQVGYGYTF. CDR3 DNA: TGTGCCAGCAGCCACCTGGGACAGGTGGGATATGGCTACACCTTC.

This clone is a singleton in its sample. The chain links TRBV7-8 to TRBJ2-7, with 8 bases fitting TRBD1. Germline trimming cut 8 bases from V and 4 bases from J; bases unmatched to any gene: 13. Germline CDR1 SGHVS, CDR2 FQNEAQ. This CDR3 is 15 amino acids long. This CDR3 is CASLRGRDRSYEQYF. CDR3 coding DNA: TGTGCCAGCTTGAGGGGCAGGGACAGGTCATACGAGCAGTACTTC.

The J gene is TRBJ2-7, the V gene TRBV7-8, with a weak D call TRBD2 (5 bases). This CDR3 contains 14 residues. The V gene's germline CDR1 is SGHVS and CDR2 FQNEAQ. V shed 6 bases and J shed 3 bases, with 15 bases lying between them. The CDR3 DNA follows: TGTGCCAGCAGTTCAAGGACGGGATTCTACGAGCAGTACTTC. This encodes CASSSRTGFYEQYF. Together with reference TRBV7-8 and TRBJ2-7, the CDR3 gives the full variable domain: GAGVSQSPRYKVAKRGQDVALRCDPISGHVSLFWYQQALGQGPEFLTYFQNEAQLDKSGLPSDRFFAERPEGSVSTLKIQRTQQEDSAVYLCASSSRTGFYEQYFGPGTRLTVT.

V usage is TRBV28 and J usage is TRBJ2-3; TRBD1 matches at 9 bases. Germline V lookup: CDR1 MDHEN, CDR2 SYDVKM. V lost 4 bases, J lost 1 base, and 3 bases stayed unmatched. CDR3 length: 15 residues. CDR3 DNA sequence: TGTGCCAGCAGTTCGGGACAGGGCGGCACAGATACGCAGTATTTT. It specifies CASSSGQGGTDTQYF.

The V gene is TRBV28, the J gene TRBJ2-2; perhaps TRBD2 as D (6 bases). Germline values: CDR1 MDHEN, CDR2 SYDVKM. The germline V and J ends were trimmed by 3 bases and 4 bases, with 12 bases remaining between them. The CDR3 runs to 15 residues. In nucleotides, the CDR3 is TGTGCCAGCAGTTTGAATAGCGGTCCCACCGGGGAGCTGTTTTTT. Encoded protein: CASSLNSGPTGELFF.

In DNA form, the CDR3 reads TGTGCCGTTGGACAGGGATTCACTGAAGCTTTCTTT. This gives the protein CAVGQGFTEAFF. This chain connects TRBV25-1 to TRBJ1-1; TRBD1 matches 8 bases. CDR3 length: 12 amino acids. V was clipped by 11 bases and J by 4 bases; unmatched bases: 6. The germline CDR1 and CDR2 sequences are MGHDK and SYGVNS.

As DNA, the CDR3 is TGCAGTGCTAGAGTCGTCGGGGGCTACACCTTC. It is translated as CSARVVGGYTF. The rearrangement uses TRBV20-1 and TRBJ1-2; D is uncertain. There are 11 residues in the CDR3. V gave up 1 base and J gave up 8 bases, with 8 bases separating them. Per germline, CDR1 DFQATT and CDR2 SNEGSKA (reference sequence).

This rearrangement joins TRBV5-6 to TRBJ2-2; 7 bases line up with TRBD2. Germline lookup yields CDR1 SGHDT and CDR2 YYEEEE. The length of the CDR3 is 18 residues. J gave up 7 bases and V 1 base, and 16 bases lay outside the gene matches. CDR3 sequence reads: CASSLRGAAGVGFGELFF. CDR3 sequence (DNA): TGTGCCAGCAGCTTGAGGGGAGCGGCGGGAGTCGGGTTCGGGGAGCTGTTTTTT.

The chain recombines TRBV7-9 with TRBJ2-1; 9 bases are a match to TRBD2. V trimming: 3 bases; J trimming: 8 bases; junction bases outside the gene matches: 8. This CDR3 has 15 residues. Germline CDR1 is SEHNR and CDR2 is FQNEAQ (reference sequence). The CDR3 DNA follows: TGTGCCAGCAGCTTGAGGCGGGAGGGCCCACATGAGCAGTTCTTC. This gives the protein CASSLRREGPHEQFF.

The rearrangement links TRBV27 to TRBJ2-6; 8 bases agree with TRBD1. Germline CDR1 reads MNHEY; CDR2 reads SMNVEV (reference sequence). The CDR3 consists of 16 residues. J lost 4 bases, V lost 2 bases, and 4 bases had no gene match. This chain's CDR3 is CASSLVRGRGANVLTF. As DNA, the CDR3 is TGTGCCAGCAGTTTAGTCAGGGGGCGAGGGGCCAACGTCCTGACTTTC.

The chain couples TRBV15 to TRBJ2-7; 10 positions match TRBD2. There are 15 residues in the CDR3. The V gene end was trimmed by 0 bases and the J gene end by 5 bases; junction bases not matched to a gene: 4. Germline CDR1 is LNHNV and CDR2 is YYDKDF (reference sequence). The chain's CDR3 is CATSRDASGSNEQYF. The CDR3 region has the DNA TGTGCCACCAGCAGAGACGCTAGCGGGAGTAACGAGCAGTACTTC. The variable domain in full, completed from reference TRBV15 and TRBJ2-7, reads DAMVIQNPRYQVTQFGKPVTLSCSQTLNHNVMYWYQQKSSQAPKLLFHYYDKDFNNEADTPDNFQSRRPNTSFCFLDIRSPGLGDTAMYLCATSRDASGSNEQYFGPGTRLTVT.

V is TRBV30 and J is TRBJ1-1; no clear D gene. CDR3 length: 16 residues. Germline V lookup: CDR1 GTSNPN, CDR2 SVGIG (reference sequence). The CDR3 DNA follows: TGTGCGGCACGCCGCCCTGGCAAGTCGATGAACACTGAAGCTTTCTTT. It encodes CAARRPGKSMNTEAFF.

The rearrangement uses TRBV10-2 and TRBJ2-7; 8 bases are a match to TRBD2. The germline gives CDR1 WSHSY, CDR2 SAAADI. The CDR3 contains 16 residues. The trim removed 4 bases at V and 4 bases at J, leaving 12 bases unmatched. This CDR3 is CASSVSAGELVYEQYF. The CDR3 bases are TGCGCCAGCAGTGTTTCAGCGGGAGAATTAGTTTACGAGCAGTACTTC.

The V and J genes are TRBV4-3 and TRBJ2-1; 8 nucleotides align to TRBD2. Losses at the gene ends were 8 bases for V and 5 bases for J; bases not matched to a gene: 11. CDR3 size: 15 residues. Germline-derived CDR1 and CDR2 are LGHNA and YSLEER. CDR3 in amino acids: CASSSGSGRDNEQFF. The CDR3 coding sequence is TGCGCCAGCTCAAGCGGGAGTGGGCGTGACAATGAGCAGTTCTTC.